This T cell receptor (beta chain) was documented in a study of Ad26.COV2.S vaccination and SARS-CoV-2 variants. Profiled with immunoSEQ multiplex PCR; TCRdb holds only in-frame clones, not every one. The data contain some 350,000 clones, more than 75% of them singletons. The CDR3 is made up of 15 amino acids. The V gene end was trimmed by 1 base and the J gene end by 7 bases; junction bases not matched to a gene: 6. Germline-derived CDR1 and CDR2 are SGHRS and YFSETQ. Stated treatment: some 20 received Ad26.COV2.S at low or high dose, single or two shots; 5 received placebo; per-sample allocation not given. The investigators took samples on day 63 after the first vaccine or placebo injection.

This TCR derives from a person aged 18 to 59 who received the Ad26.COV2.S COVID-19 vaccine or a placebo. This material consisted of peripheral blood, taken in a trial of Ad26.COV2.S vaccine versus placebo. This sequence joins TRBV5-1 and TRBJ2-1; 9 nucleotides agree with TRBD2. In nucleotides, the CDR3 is TGCGCCAGCAGCTTGCTTGCGGGAGGGCCAAATGAGCAGTTCTTC. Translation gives CASSLLAGGPNEQFF. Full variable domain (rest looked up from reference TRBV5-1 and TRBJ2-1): KAGVTQTPRYLIKTRGQQVTLSCSPISGHRSVSWYQQTPGQGLQFLFEYFSETQRNKGNFPGRFSGRQFSNSRSEMNVSTLELGDSALYLCASSLLAGGPNEQFFGPGTRLTVL.